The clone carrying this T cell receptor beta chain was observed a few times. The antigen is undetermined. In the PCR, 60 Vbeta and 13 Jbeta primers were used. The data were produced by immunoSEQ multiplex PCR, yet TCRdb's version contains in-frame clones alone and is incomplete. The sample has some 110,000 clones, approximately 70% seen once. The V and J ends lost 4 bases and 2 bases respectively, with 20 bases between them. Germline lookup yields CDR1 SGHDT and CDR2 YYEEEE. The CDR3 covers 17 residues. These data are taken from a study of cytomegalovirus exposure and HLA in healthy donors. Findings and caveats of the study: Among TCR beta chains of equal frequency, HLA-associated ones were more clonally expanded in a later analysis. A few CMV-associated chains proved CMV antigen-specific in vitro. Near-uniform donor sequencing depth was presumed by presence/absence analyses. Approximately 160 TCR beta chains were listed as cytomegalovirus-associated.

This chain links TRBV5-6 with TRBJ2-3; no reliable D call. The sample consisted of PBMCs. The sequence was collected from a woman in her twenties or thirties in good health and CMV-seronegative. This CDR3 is CASSAGIRLILTDTQYF. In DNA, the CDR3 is TGTGCCAGCAGCGCCGGCATTAGACTGATTCTCACAGATACGCAGTATTTT.